This T cell receptor (beta chain) was observed in a study of blood T cell repertoires in COVID-19. Assay: immunoSEQ multiplex PCR; the TCRdb copy retains only in-frame clones and omits some. The table has around 190,000 clones, 80% to 90% seen once. The specimen sequenced was PBMCs or T cells enriched from blood (not recorded which). This sequence originates from a man younger than 30 with acute COVID-19.

CDR3 nucleotide sequence: TGCGCCAGCAGCCCAGGGGTCGCTAACACCGGGGAGCTGTTTTTT. It codes for CASSPGVANTGELFF. The gene calls are TRBV5-1 and TRBJ2-2; a possible D gene is TRBD1 (6 bases). The CDR3 extends over 15 amino acids. The V gene's germline CDR1 is SGHRS and CDR2 YFSETQ. V lost 4 bases to trimming and J lost 2 bases, with 12 bases between them. Based on the CDR3 plus reference TRBV5-1 and TRBJ2-2, the full variable domain is KAGVTQTPRYLIKTRGQQVTLSCSPISGHRSVSWYQQTPGQGLQFLFEYFSETQRNKGNFPGRFSGRQFSNSRSEMNVSTLELGDSALYLCASSPGVANTGELFFGEGSRLTVL.